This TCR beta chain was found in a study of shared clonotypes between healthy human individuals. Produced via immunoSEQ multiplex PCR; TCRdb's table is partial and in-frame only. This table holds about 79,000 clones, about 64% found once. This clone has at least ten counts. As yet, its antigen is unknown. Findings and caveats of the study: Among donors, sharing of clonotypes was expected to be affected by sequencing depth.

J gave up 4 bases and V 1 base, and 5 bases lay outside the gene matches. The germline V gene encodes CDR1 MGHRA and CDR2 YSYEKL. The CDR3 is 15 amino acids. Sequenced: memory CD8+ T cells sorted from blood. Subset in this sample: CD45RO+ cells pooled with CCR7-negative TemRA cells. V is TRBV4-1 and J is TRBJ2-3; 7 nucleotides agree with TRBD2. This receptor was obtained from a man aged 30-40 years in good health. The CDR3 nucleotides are TGCGCCAGCAGCCAAGTTCCGGGAGGTTCAGATACGCAGTATTTT. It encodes CASSQVPGGSDTQYF.